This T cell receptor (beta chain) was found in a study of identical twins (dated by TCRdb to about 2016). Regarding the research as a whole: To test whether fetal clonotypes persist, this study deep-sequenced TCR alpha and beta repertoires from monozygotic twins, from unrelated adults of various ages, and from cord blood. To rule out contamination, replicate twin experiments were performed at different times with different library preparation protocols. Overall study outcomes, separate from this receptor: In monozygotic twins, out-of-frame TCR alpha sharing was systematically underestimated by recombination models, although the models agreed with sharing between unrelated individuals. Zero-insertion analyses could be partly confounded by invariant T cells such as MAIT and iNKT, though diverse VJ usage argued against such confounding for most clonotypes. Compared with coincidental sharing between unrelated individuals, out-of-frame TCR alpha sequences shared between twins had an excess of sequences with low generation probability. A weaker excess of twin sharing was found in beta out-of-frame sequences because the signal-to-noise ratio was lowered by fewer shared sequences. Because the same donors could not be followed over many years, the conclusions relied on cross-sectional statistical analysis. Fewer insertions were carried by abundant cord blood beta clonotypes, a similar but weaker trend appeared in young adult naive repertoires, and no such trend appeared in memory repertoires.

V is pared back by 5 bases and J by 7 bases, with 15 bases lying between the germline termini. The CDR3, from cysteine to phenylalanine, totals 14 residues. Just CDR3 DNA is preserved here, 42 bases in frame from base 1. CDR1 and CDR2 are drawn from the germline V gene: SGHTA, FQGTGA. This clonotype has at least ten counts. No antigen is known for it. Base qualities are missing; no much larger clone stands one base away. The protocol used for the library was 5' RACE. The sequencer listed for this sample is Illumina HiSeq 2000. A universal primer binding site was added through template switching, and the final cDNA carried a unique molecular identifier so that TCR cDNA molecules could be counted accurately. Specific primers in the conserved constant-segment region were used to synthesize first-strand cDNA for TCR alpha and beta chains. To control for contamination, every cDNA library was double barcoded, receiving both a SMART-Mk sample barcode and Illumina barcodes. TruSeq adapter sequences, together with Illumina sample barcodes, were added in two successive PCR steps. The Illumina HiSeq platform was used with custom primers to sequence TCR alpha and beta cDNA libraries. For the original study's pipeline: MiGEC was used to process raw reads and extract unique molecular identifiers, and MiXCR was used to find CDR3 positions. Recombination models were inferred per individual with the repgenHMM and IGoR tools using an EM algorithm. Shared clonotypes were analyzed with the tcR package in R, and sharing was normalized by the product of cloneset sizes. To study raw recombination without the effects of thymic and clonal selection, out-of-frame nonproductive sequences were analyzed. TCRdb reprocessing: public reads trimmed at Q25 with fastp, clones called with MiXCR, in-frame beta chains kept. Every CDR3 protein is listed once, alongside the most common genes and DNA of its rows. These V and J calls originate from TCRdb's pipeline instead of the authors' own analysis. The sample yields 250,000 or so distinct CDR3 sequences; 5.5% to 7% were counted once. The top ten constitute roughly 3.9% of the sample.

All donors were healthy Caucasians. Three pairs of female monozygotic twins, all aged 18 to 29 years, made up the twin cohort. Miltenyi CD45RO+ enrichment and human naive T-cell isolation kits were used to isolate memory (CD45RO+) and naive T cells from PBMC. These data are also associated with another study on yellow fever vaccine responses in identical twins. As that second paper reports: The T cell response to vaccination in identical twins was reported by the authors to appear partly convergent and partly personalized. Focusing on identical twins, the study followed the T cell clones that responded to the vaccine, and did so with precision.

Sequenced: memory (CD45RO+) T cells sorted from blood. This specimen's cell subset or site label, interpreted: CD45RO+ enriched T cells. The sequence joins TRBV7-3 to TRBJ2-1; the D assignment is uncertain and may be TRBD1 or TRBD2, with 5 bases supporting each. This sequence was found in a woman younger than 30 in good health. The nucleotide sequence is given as TGTGCCAGCAGCGACGGCCTAGCAGGGAATGAGCAGTTCTTC. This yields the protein CASSDGLAGNEQFF.